These 2 T cell receptor beta chains were all obtained from the same sample, sequenced in a study of CD4 T cells in relation to SARS-CoV-2 and coronaviruses. CD4+ T cells from unexposed donors were obtained before the COVID-19 pandemic (2011-2018). After approximately ten days of culture, CD4+ T cells were isolated. The method was immunoSEQ multiplex PCR; TCRdb's version includes in-frame clones alone and lacks a portion of them. The sample gives fewer than 25,000 clones, approximately 80% of which show up once; about 10% is in the top ten. Antigens of these TCRs are unknown. The specimen was CD4+ T cells from PBMCs, cultured in vitro. The receptor source for this set is a human donor in good health.

The genes are TRBV7-3 and TRBJ2-1, with TRBD2 matching 7 bases. V lost 4 bases to trimming and J lost 2 bases; unmatched junction nucleotides: 2. The length of the CDR3 is 14 residues. CDR1 and CDR2 from the germline V gene are SGHTA and FQGTGA. The chain's CDR3 is CASSYSGAYNEQFF. The CDR3 DNA follows: TGTGCCAGCAGCTACAGCGGGGCCTACAATGAGCAGTTCTTC. Full variable domain (rest looked up from reference TRBV7-3 and TRBJ2-1): GAGVSQTPSNKVTEKGKYVELRCDPISGHTALYWYRQSLGQGPEFLIYFQGTGAADDSGLPNDRFFAVRPEGSVSTLKIQRTERGDSAVYLCASSYSGAYNEQFFGPGTRLTVL.

The V gene is TRBV7-2, the J gene TRBJ2-1; possible D gene TRBD2, 6 bases. Germline CDR1 is SGHTA and CDR2 is FQGNSA. Trimming took off 5 bases at V and 8 bases at J, with 19 bases between the two ends. CDR3 length equals 15 residues. The CDR3 loop is CASSISGEEFYEQFF. CDR3 sequence (DNA): TGTGCCAGCAGCATCTCCGGGGAGGAATTTTATGAGCAGTTCTTC.